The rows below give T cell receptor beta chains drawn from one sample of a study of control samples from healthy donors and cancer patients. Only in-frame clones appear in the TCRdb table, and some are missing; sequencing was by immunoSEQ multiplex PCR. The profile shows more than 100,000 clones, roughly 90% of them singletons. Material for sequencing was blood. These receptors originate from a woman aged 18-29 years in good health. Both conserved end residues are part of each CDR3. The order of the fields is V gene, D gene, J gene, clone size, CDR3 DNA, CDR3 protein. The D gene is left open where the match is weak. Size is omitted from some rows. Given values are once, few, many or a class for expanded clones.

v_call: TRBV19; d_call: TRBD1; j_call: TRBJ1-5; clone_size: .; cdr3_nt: TGTGCCAGTACCAAACGGCCCTCGGGGACAGCAAGGTATCAGCCCCAGCATTTT; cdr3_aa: CASTKRPSGTARYQPQHF
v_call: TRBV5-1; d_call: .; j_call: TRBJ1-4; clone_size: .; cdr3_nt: TGCGCCAGCAGCGTTTCAAAGGGAACTAATGAAAAACTGTTTTTT; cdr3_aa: CASSVSKGTNEKLFF
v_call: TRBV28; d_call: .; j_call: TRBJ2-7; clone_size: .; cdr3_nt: TGTGCCAGCAGAGGAGGGTCCTTCTACGAGCAGTACTTC; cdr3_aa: CASRGGSFYEQYF
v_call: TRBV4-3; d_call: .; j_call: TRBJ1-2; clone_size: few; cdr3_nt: TGCGCCAGCAGCCAACAAACAGGGAGCTATGGCTACACCTTC; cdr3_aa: CASSQQTGSYGYTF
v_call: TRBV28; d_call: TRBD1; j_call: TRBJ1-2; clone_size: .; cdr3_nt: TGTGCCAGCAGCCCCGGGACAGGGGGCCGTTTGGGGGGCTACACCTTC; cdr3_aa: CASSPGTGGRLGGYTF
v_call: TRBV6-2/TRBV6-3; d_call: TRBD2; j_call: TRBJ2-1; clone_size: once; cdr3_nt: TGTGCCAGCAGTCCCCCGGGACTACCTACGAATGAGCAGTTCTTC; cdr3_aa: CASSPPGLPTNEQFF
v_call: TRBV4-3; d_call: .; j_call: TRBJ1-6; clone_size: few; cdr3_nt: TGCGCCAGCAGCCAAGATCACCCGAGCTCCTATAATTCACCCCTCCACTTT; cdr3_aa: CASSQDHPSSYNSPLHF
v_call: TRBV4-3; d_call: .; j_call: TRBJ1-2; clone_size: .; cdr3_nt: TGCGCCAGCAGCGGGGGTCAGATACTGAGGGGCTATGGCTACACCTTC; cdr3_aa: CASSGGQILRGYGYTF
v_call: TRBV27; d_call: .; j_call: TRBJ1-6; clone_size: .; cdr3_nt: TGTGCCAGCAGTTCCAACGGTTCACCCCTCCACTTT; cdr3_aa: CASSSNGSPLHF
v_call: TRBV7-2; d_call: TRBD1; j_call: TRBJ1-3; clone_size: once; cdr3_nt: TGTGCCAGCAGCTTAGAAACAGGGGGCAGTATATATTTT; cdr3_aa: CASSLETGGSIYF
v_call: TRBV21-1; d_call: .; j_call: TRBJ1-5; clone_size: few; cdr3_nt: TGTGCCAGCAGCGCATGGGTACGAGGTCCTGCTTTT; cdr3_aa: CASSAWVRGPAF
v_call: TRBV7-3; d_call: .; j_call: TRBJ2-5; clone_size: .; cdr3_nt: TGTGCCAGCAGCTTAGGGCTGAAAGAGACCCAGTACTTC; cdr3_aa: CASSLGLKETQYF
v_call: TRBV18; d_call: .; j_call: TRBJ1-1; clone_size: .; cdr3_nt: TGTGCCAGCTCACCAAGGCGTAGCCCTTCGTACACTGAAGCTTTCTTT; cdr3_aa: CASSPRRSPSYTEAFF
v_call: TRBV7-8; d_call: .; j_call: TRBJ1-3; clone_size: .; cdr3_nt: TGTGCCAGCAGCTTAGTATTCAGTGCTGGAAACACCATATATTTT; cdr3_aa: CASSLVFSAGNTIYF
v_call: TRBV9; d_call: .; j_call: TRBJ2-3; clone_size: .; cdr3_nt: TGTGCCAGCAGCGTAGATTTACTAGCTAAAGATACGCAGTATTTT; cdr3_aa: CASSVDLLAKDTQYF
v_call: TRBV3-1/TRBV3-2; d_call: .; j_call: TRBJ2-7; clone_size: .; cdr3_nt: TGTGCCAGCAGCCAAGATCCAGGAACGCGCGAGCAGTACTTC; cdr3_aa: CASSQDPGTREQYF
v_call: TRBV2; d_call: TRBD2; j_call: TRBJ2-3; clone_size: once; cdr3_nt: TGTGCCAGCAGCCCCGGGACTAGCGGGAGAATGACAGATACGCAGTATTTT; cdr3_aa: CASSPGTSGRMTDTQYF
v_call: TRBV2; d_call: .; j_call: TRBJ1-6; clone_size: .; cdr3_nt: TGTGCCAGCAGTGGCCGGGCGGGGGCCTCCTATAATTCACCCCTCCACTTT; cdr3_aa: CASSGRAGASYNSPLHF
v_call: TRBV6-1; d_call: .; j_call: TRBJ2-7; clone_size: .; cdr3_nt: TGTGCCAGCAGTGAGGACGGAACCTACGAGCAGTACTTC; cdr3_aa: CASSEDGTYEQYF
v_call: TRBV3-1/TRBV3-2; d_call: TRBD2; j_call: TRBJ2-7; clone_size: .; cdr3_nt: TGTGCCAGCAGTCTTTCTAGCGGGAGGAGCTCCTACGAGCAGTACTTC; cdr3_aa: CASSLSSGRSSYEQYF
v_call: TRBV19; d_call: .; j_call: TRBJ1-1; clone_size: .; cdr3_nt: TGTGCCAGTAGTATGTACCGTGACACTGAAGCTTTCTTT; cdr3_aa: CASSMYRDTEAFF
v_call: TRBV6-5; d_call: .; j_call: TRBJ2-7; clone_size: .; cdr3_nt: TGTGCCAGCAGTTACTCAGGTGGAGGGAGCTCCTACGAGCAGTACTTC; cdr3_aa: CASSYSGGGSSYEQYF
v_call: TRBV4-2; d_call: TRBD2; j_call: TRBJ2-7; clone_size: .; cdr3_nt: TGTGCCAGCAGCCAGAAGACTAGCGGGGGGACTAGTTACGAGCAGTACTTC; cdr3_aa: CASSQKTSGGTSYEQYF
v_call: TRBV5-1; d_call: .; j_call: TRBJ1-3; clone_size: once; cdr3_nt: TGCGCCAGCAGTTACGGGGCTACCATATATTTT; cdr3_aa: CASSYGATIYF
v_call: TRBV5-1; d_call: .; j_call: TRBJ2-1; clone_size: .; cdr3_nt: TGCGCCAGCAGCTGGGGCGGGAACCTTTACAATGAGCAGTTCTTC; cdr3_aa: CASSWGGNLYNEQFF
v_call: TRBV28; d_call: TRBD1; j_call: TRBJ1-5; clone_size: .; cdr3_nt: TGTGCCAGCAGCCCCTCAGGGGGGGTGGATCAGCCCCAGCATTTT; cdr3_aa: CASSPSGGVDQPQHF
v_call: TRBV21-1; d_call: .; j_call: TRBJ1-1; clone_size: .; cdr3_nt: TGTGCCAGCAGCAAAGTAGGTAGTTTAGGGAACACTGAAGCTTTCTTT; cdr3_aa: CASSKVGSLGNTEAFF
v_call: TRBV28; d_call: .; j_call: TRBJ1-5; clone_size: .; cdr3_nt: TGTGCCAGCAGTATGCATAGGGGCGGCAATCAGCCCCAGCATTTT; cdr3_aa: CASSMHRGGNQPQHF
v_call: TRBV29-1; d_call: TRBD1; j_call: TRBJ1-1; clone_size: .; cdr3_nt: TGCAGCGCTAGACGAGGGACAGGGGGCACTGAAGCTTTCTTT; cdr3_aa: CSARRGTGGTEAFF
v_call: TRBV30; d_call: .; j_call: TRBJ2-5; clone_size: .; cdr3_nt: TGTGCCTGTACAAAGGGGCCCAGAGAGACCCAGTACTTC; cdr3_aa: CACTKGPRETQYF
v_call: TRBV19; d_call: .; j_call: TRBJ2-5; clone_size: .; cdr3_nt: TGTGCCAGTAGTCCTCGGGCTCGCCGGGCCCAAGAGACCCAGTACTTC; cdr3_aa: CASSPRARRAQETQYF
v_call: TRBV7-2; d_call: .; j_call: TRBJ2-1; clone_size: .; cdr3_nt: TGTGCCAGCAGCTTACCCAAACTCCCAGGGAATGAGCAGTTCTTC; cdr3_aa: CASSLPKLPGNEQFF
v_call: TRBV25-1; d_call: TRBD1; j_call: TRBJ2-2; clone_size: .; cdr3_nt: TGTGCCAGCAGTAGACAGGGGGTAACCGGGGAGCTGTTTTTT; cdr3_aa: CASSRQGVTGELFF
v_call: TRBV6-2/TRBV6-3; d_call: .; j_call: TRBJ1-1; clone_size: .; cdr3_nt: TGTGCCAGCAGTTCATCGAGGGAGCCCTTGAACACTGAAGCTTTCTTT; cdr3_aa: CASSSSREPLNTEAFF
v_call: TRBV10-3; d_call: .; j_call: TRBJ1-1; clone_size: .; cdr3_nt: TGTGCCATCAGTGATAGGGGAAAGGGCTCCACTGAAGCTTTCTTT; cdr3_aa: CAISDRGKGSTEAFF
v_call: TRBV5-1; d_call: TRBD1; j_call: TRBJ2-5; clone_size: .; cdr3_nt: TGCGCCAGCAGCTTCACGGACAGGGGGCGCGGAGAGACCCAGTACTTC; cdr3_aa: CASSFTDRGRGETQYF
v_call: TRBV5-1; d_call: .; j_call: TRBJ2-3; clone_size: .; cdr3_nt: TGCGCCAGCAGCTTGGTGGTCGGATTAGATACGCAGTATTTT; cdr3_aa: CASSLVVGLDTQYF